This T cell receptor (beta chain) was sequenced during a study of regulatory T cells in long-lasting Graves disease. Germline CDR1 SGHKS, CDR2 YYEKEE (reference sequence). The CDR3 sequence is 14 residues long. Losses at the gene ends were 4 bases for V and 5 bases for J; bases not matched to a gene: 5. The time point here: newly diagnosed GD, antithyroid drugs for less than 3 months. PBMCs provided the RNA from which the TCR library was made. CDR3 regions were amplified by Arm-PCR using iRepertoire HTBI primers to build TCR beta libraries. TCRdb used MiXCR to reprocess the multiplex PCR reads, holding one entry per CDR3 protein. The repertoire includes 530,000 or so distinct CDR3 sequences, roughly 14% of them detected once, and roughly 10% sits in the top ten. This clonotype was detected many times. The data were also submitted as part of a second study, on T cells in Graves' hyperthyroidism and ophthalmopathy. That publication notes: In the first-round RT-PCR of the TCR CDR3, the HTBI primer set was used.

The chain combines TRBV5-5 with TRBJ2-3; 9 nucleotides line up with TRBD1. This clonotype originated in a young man with Graves disease. The starting material was peripheral blood mononuclear cells (PBMCs), obtained at new diagnosis, from a patient treated with antithyroid drugs. As DNA, the CDR3 is TGTGCCAGCAGCCGACAGGGGGATGGAGATACGCAGTATTTT. Protein: CASSRQGDGDTQYF.